This TCR beta chain was captured in a study of blood T cell repertoires in COVID-19. The wider study: Sample material is recorded as cDNA or gDNA derived from T cells, B-cell-depleted T cells, or PBMCs.

Assay used: immunoSEQ multiplex PCR; TCRdb lists only in-frame clones, some missing. This sample has about 55,000 clones, with approximately 91% found just once. J lost 8 bases, V lost 6 bases, and 4 bases had no gene match. CDR3 size: 14 residues. In germline, CDR1 is LNHDA, CDR2 SQIVND (reference sequence). The chain links TRBV19 to TRBJ2-1; TRBD2 agrees at 13 bases. Sequenced material: peripheral blood. This TCR was sampled from a man aged 60 to 69 with active COVID-19. DNA for the CDR3: TGTGCCAGTAGCAATGGACTAGCGGGAGATGAGCAGTTCTTC. Translation gives CASSNGLAGDEQFF.